This is a list of T cell receptor beta chains from one sample in a study of cytomegalovirus exposure and HLA in healthy donors. TCRdb's copy holds only in-frame clones and misses some; the assay was immunoSEQ multiplex PCR. Of more than 130,000 clones listed, about 76% were seen once; the top ten hold approximately 4%. Input material: PBMCs. Receptors originate from a man between 18 and 29 years old in good health and CMV-seronegative. The CDR3 runs from the conserved cysteine through the conserved F or W. D genes are given only for firm matches. The size field is filled for only some rows; it gives once, few, many or a size class.

.,TRBJ2-7,.,TRBV28,CASRTIQGLSSREQYF,TGTGCCAGCAGAACCATTCAGGGATTGTCTTCCCGCGAGCAGTACTTC
.,TRBJ1-2,.,TRBV10-3,CAISEEEDGGYGYTF,TGTGCCATCAGTGAGGAGGAGGACGGGGGCTATGGCTACACCTTC
.,TRBJ2-7,.,TRBV2,CASTEGRTGSYEQYF,TGTGCCAGCACTGAGGGAAGGACGGGATCCTACGAGCAGTACTTC
few,TRBJ2-6,TRBD2,TRBV2,CASNPAGRWREGSGANVLTF,TGTGCCAGCAACCCCGCGGGTAGATGGCGGGAGGGTTCTGGGGCCAACGTCCTGACTTTC
few,TRBJ1-2,TRBD1,TRBV18,CASSSLDRADYGYTF,TGTGCCAGCTCATCGCTCGACAGGGCGGACTATGGCTACACCTTC
.,TRBJ1-4,.,TRBV9,CASSVYTRDEKLFF,TGTGCCAGCAGCGTATATACACGTGATGAAAAACTGTTTTTT
.,TRBJ1-6,.,TRBV19,CASSTTGPGNSPLHF,TGTGCCAGTAGTACCACAGGTCCTGGGAATTCACCCCTCCACTTT
.,TRBJ1-2,.,TRBV2,CASSERGAGYGYTF,TGTGCCAGCAGTGAACGGGGGGCTGGCTATGGCTACACCTTC
.,TRBJ1-5,.,TRBV2,CASSRRTGSNQPQHF,TGTGCCAGCAGTAGGCGAACAGGGAGCAATCAGCCCCAGCATTTT
.,TRBJ2-5,.,TRBV29-1,CSVDQETQYF,TGCAGCGTTGACCAGGAGACCCAGTACTTC
.,TRBJ1-5,.,TRBV15,CATSPWRVSNQPQHF,TGTGCCACCAGCCCCTGGAGGGTTAGCAATCAGCCCCAGCATTTT
few,TRBJ1-5,.,TRBV4-1,CASSQVGHPPANQPQHF,TGCGCCAGCAGCCAAGTGGGACACCCTCCGGCTAATCAGCCCCAGCATTTT
.,TRBJ1-1,TRBD1,TRBV6-5,CASSQTGANTEAFF,TGTGCCAGCAGTCAGACAGGGGCGAACACTGAAGCTTTCTTT
once,TRBJ2-3,TRBD2,TRBV27,CASSAGLAGVTDTQYF,TGTGCCAGCAGTGCTGGACTAGCGGGTGTCACAGATACGCAGTATTTT
.,TRBJ2-3,TRBD2,TRBV7-8,CASSRLAGETDTQYF,TGTGCCAGCAGCCGACTAGCGGGAGAAACAGATACGCAGTATTTT
.,TRBJ1-1,TRBD1,TRBV28,CASSFWGQGRTEAFF,TGTGCCAGCAGTTTTTGGGGACAGGGGCGGACTGAAGCTTTCTTT
.,TRBJ2-5,TRBD1,TRBV5-1,CASSLMDRGRPLETQYF,TGCGCCAGCAGCCTCATGGACAGGGGGCGCCCCTTGGAGACCCAGTACTTC